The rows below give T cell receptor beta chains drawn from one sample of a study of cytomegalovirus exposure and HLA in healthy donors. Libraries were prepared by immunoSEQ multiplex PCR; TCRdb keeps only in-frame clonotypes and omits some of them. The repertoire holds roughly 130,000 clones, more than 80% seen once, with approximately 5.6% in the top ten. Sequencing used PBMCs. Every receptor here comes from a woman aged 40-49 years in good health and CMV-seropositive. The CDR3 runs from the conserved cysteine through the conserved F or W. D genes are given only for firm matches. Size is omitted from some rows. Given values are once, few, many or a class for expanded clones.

CASSQSLATPAGVNEQFF	TGCGCCAGCAGCCAATCCCTAGCAACCCCAGCGGGAGTCAATGAGCAGTTCTTC	-	TRBV4-3	TRBD2	TRBJ2-1
CATSSDSFSGANVLTF	TGTGCCACCAGCTCAGACAGCTTCTCTGGGGCCAACGTCCTGACTTTC	-	TRBV15	-	TRBJ2-6
CASSSGTGTAEAFF	TGTGCCAGTAGTAGCGGGACAGGGACCGCTGAAGCTTTCTTT	-	TRBV19	TRBD1	TRBJ1-1
CASSPRQGWIDGYTF	TGTGCCAGCAGTCCGAGACAGGGGTGGATCGATGGCTACACCTTC	-	TRBV28	TRBD1	TRBJ1-2
CASSLRSSGGTDTQYF	TGTGCCAGCAGCTTGAGGTCTAGCGGGGGCACAGATACGCAGTATTTT	-	TRBV5-6	TRBD2	TRBJ2-3
CASSSRDYFTDTQYF	TGCGCCAGCAGCTCCCGGGACTACTTCACAGATACGCAGTATTTT	-	TRBV5-1	TRBD2	TRBJ2-3
CASSVDRDNEQYF	TGTGCCAGCAGCGTCGACAGGGACAACGAGCAGTACTTC	once	TRBV7-3	TRBD1	TRBJ2-7
CASSFSSGIPHEQFF	TGTGCCAGCAGCTTTTCGAGCGGAATTCCCCATGAGCAGTTCTTC	-	TRBV11-3	-	TRBJ2-1
CASSETLYEQYF	TGTGCCAGCAGTGAAACCCTCTACGAGCAGTACTTC	-	TRBV2	-	TRBJ2-7
CASSSAGGIYNEQFF	TGTGCCAGCTCTTCGGCGGGAGGTATCTACAATGAGCAGTTCTTC	-	TRBV18	TRBD2	TRBJ2-1
CASSLAQGTTGELFF	TGCGCCAGCAGCTTGGCCCAGGGAACCACCGGGGAGCTGTTTTTT	-	TRBV5-1	-	TRBJ2-2
CASKGGQGPVEQYF	TGTGCCAGTAAAGGAGGACAGGGGCCCGTAGAGCAGTACTTC	-	TRBV19	TRBD1	TRBJ2-7
CASSFRHQNTEAFF	TGTGCCAGCAGCTTCCGACACCAGAACACTGAAGCTTTCTTT	-	TRBV7-3	-	TRBJ1-1
CASGSRDYEQYF	TGTGCCAGCGGTAGTCGGGACTACGAGCAGTACTTC	-	TRBV5-6	-	TRBJ2-7
CASSPEPITYNEQFF	TGTGCCAGCAGCCCTGAGCCCATAACGTACAATGAGCAGTTCTTC	-	TRBV9	-	TRBJ2-1
CASSTQAGVGYNEQFF	TGTGCCAGCAGCACGCAAGCGGGAGTGGGCTACAATGAGCAGTTCTTC	-	TRBV11-3	TRBD2	TRBJ2-1
CASSPRQGYEQYF	TGTGCCAGCAGCCCGAGACAGGGCTACGAGCAGTACTTC	-	TRBV28	TRBD1	TRBJ2-7
CASRLAGGPQETQYF	TGTGCCAGTAGACTAGCGGGGGGGCCCCAAGAGACCCAGTACTTC	-	TRBV19	TRBD2	TRBJ2-5
CASRPSGGASREQYF	TGTGCCAGTAGACCTAGCGGGGGGGCATCGCGGGAGCAGTACTTC	-	TRBV19	TRBD2	TRBJ2-7
CASSLGLAGDEQFF	TGTGCCAGCAGTTTAGGACTAGCGGGAGATGAGCAGTTCTTC	-	TRBV27	TRBD2	TRBJ2-1
CASSLAGVRETQYF	TGTGCCAGCAGCTTGGCCGGAGTTAGAGAGACCCAGTACTTC	-	TRBV5-6	-	TRBJ2-5
CASSPGQGARTEAFF	TGTGCCAGCAGTCCAGGACAGGGGGCAAGGACTGAAGCTTTCTTT	-	TRBV6-5	TRBD1	TRBJ1-1
CASSPTSGDHNEQFF	TGCGCCAGCAGCCCGACTAGCGGGGACCACAATGAGCAGTTCTTC	-	TRBV5-1	TRBD2	TRBJ2-1
CAFRAGGPGDTQYF	TGTGCCTTCAGGGCGGGAGGGCCGGGAGATACGCAGTATTTT	-	TRBV7-9	TRBD2	TRBJ2-3
CASSLRETPEQYF	TGTGCCAGCAGCTTGCGGGAGACACCCGAGCAGTACTTC	-	TRBV7-2	TRBD2	TRBJ2-7
CSVEFSGIGNEQFF	TGCAGCGTTGAGTTTAGCGGGATAGGAAATGAGCAGTTCTTC	-	TRBV29-1	TRBD2	TRBJ2-1
CASSLAGPGEKLFF	TGTGCCAGCAGCCTTGCGGGGCCGGGGGAAAAACTGTTTTTT	-	TRBV5-4	-	TRBJ1-4
CSAYRGLEQFF	TGCAGTGCGTACAGGGGGCTTGAGCAGTTCTTC	-	TRBV20-1	TRBD1	TRBJ2-1
CASSSAGGRTEAFF	TGTGCCAGCAGCTCCGCAGGGGGCAGGACTGAAGCTTTCTTT	-	TRBV13	TRBD1	TRBJ1-1
CASSAVEGYEQYF	TGTGCCAGCAGCGCGGTGGAGGGTTATGAGCAGTACTTC	-	TRBV9	-	TRBJ2-7
CASSPLGQGNTGELFF	TGTGCCAGCTCACCACTTGGACAGGGTAACACCGGGGAGCTGTTTTTT	-	TRBV18	TRBD1	TRBJ2-2
CASRAGENYGYTF	TGTGCCAGCAGAGCGGGCGAAAACTATGGCTACACCTTC	-	TRBV9	-	TRBJ1-2
CASSLVGANGELFF	TGTGCCAGCAGCTTGGTAGGGGCCAACGGGGAGCTGTTTTTT	-	TRBV5-4	-	TRBJ2-2
CASSQTSGVYEQYF	TGCGCCAGCAGCCAAACTAGCGGGGTCTACGAGCAGTACTTC	few	TRBV4-1	TRBD2	TRBJ2-7
CASSISRGFSYNEQFF	TGTGCCAGTAGTATATCTAGGGGCTTCTCCTACAATGAGCAGTTCTTC	-	TRBV19	-	TRBJ2-1
CASSFPRVGGETDTQYF	TGTGCCAGCAGTTTCCCCCGAGTGGGGGGAGAAACAGATACGCAGTATTTT	-	TRBV28	-	TRBJ2-3
CASSVGRAGLAGGGTGELFF	TGTGCCAGCAGCGTAGGACGTGCGGGACTAGCGGGAGGGGGCACCGGGGAGCTGTTTTTT	-	TRBV9	TRBD2	TRBJ2-2
CASSSPRAGETQYF	TGCGCCAGCAGCTCACCCAGGGCGGGGGAGACCCAGTACTTC	-	TRBV5-1	-	TRBJ2-5
CASSLVAGAGTEAFF	TGTGCCAGCAGCTTAGTGGCAGGGGCAGGGACTGAAGCTTTCTTT	-	TRBV7-9	-	TRBJ1-1
CASSVSLRGQGRNTEAFF	TGTGCCAGCAGTGTCTCTCTCCGCGGTCAAGGTCGAAACACTGAAGCTTTCTTT	-	TRBV2	-	TRBJ1-1
CATLAGTGQYF	TGTGCCACCCTGGCGGGGACAGGGCAGTATTTT	few	TRBV19	TRBD1	TRBJ2-3
CASSLLRGGAEAFF	TGTGCCAGCAGCTTGTTGCGGGGAGGTGCTGAAGCTTTCTTT	-	TRBV5-6	-	TRBJ1-1
CASSWDRNPAYEQYF	TGTGCCAGCAGCTGGGACAGAAACCCGGCCTACGAGCAGTACTTC	-	TRBV11-2	TRBD1	TRBJ2-7
CASSQEGVYGEKLFF	TGCGCCAGCAGCCAAGAAGGGGTCTACGGGGAAAAACTGTTTTTT	-	TRBV4-1	-	TRBJ1-4
CASRDRSGGPQETQYF	TGTGCCAGCAGGGATCGTAGCGGGGGGCCTCAAGAGACCCAGTACTTC	-	TRBV7-9	TRBD2	TRBJ2-5
CASSRPQGSGYTF	TGCGCCAGCAGCCGACCACAGGGAAGTGGCTACACCTTC	once	TRBV4-1	-	TRBJ1-2
CASSVERGRSTDTQYF	TGTGCCAGCAGCGTAGAACGAGGGCGTAGCACAGATACGCAGTATTTT	few	TRBV9	-	TRBJ2-3
CASSLLVGGNPSSGNTIYF	TGTGCCAGCAGTCTCTTAGTGGGGGGAAACCCAAGCTCTGGAAACACCATATATTTT	-	TRBV2	-	TRBJ1-3